The entry below describes one TCR beta chain. The antigen is not known. The sample belongs to a study of Siglec-9 on CD8 T cells in melanoma. Profiling relied on immunoSEQ multiplex PCR, and the TCRdb table lists in-frame clones only, not all of them. In the table there are 30,000 to 45,000 clones, approximately 83% of which are singletons. CDR1 is MGHDK and CDR2 is SYGVNS in the germline V gene. The CDR3 extends over 17 amino acids. V lost 4 bases and J lost 3; bases outside the gene matches: 13. Whole-study findings and limits: An effector memory CD8+ T-cell subset seemingly accumulating in melanoma was reportedly marked and regulated by Siglec-9.

The sequencing sample was made of Siglec-9- CD8+ T cells sorted from blood. The sequence was obtained from a human donor in good health. The V gene is TRBV25-1, the J gene TRBJ1-1; the match to TRBD1 covers 8 bases. The CDR3 DNA is TGTGCCAGCAGTGGAGGATATGTACAGGGGGTGCACACTGAAGCTTTCTTT. Its translation: CASSGGYVQGVHTEAFF.